This record covers a single TCR beta chain. No antigen is known for it. This record belongs to a study of cytomegalovirus exposure and HLA in healthy donors. Overall study findings and caveats: Despite most TCR sequences being rare, some public TCRs occurred in many donors.

Here immunoSEQ multiplex PCR was the method, and the copy in TCRdb shows in-frame clones only, minus some. This sample has 180,000 or so clones, with roughly 86% found just once. This CDR3 contains 18 residues. The V and J ends lost 3 bases and 0 bases respectively, with 21 bases between them. CDR1 is SNHLY and CDR2 is FYNNEI in the germline V gene. The clonotype comes from a man aged 25 to 40 in good health and CMV-seropositive. What was sequenced was PBMCs. The chain combines TRBV2 with TRBJ2-7; maybe TRBD2 (6 bases). This chain's CDR3 is CASSDHLRGGFSSYEQYF. In DNA, the CDR3 is TGTGCCAGCAGTGACCATTTAAGGGGAGGATTCTCCTCCTACGAGCAGTACTTC.